One TCR beta chain is described in this entry. Every patient relapsed after autologous stem cell transplantation, and brentuximab vedotin exposure varied. Data came from immunoSEQ multiplex PCR; TCRdb stores just in-frame clones and leaves some out. Of roughly 61,000 clones in the sample, 85% to 95% were seen once. The data belong to a study of PD-1 blockade in classical Hodgkin lymphoma. The germline V and J ends were trimmed by 5 bases and 0 bases, with 13 bases remaining between them. The CDR3 is made up of 15 amino acids. The germline V gene encodes CDR1 MNHNY and CDR2 SVGAGI (reference sequence).

This rearrangement joins TRBV6-6 to TRBJ1-1, with TRBD1 as a possible D gene (6 bases). This specimen consisted of peripheral blood mononuclear cells (PBMCs), obtained before the second cycle of nivolumab. The receptor was derived from a human donor with classical Hodgkin lymphoma. The chain's CDR3 is CASSPDRNMNTEAFF. DNA of the CDR3: TGTGCCAGCAGTCCAGACAGGAACATGAACACTGAAGCTTTCTTT.